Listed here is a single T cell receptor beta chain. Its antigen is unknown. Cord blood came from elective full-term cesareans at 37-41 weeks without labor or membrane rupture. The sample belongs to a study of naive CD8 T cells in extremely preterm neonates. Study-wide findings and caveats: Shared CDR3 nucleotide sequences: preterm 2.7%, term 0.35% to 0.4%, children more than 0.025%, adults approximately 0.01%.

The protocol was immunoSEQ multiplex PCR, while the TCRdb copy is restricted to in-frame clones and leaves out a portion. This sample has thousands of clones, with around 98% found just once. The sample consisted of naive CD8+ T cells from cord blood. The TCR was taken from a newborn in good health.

The CDR3 DNA is TGTGCCAGCAGCAAAAGGCCGGGTTTGGGCTACACCTTC. Amino acids: CASSKRPGLGYTF. J is TRBJ1-2 and V is TRBV21-1. TRBV21-1 is labeled a pseudogene. The CDR3 contains 13 residues.